The rows below give T cell receptor beta chains drawn from one sample of a study of Ad26.COV2.S vaccination and SARS-CoV-2 variants. Sequencing used immunoSEQ multiplex PCR; TCRdb keeps in-frame clones, though not all of them. The sample consists of 400,000 to 450,000 clones, around 92% of them appearing once. Sequenced here: peripheral blood, sampled in a trial of Ad26.COV2.S vaccine versus placebo. The receptor source for this set is a person aged 18-65 years who received the Ad26.COV2.S COVID-19 vaccine or a placebo. CDR3s include the opening cysteine and the closing phenylalanine or tryptophan. Fields, in order: CDR3 length, J gene, clone size, D gene, V gene, CDR3 protein, CDR3 DNA. The D gene is left open where the match is weak. The size field is filled for only some rows; it gives once, few, many or a size class.

CDR3 length: 13; J gene: TRBJ1-2; clone size: once; D gene: .; V gene: TRBV28; CDR3 protein: CASSPRGGYGYTF; CDR3 DNA: TGTGCCAGCAGTCCCCGAGGAGGCTATGGCTACACCTTC
CDR3 length: 15; J gene: TRBJ1-1; clone size: once; D gene: .; V gene: TRBV5-1; CDR3 protein: CASSSIGYSSTEAFF; CDR3 DNA: TGCGCCAGCAGCTCCATTGGGTATTCGAGCACTGAAGCTTTCTTT
CDR3 length: 13; J gene: TRBJ1-2; clone size: once; D gene: TRBD1; V gene: TRBV18; CDR3 protein: CASSLGTGDGYTF; CDR3 DNA: TGTGCCAGCTCACTAGGGACAGGGGATGGCTACACCTTC
CDR3 length: 15; J gene: TRBJ2-3; clone size: .; D gene: .; V gene: TRBV10-2; CDR3 protein: CASSDRYKATDTQYF; CDR3 DNA: TGCGCCAGCAGTGATAGATACAAAGCCACAGATACGCAGTATTTT
CDR3 length: 17; J gene: TRBJ1-1; clone size: .; D gene: TRBD1; V gene: TRBV10-3; CDR3 protein: CAISEPQPGQGNTEAFF; CDR3 DNA: TGTGCCATCAGTGAACCCCAACCGGGACAGGGGAACACTGAAGCTTTCTTT
CDR3 length: 14; J gene: TRBJ2-5; clone size: .; D gene: TRBD1; V gene: TRBV18; CDR3 protein: CASSPPGGGETQYF; CDR3 DNA: TGTGCCAGCTCACCACCAGGGGGCGGTGAGACCCAGTACTTC
CDR3 length: 17; J gene: TRBJ2-3; clone size: .; D gene: .; V gene: TRBV7-6; CDR3 protein: CASSLGEAGTSTDTQYF; CDR3 DNA: TGTGCCAGCAGCTTAGGGGAGGCGGGGACTAGCACAGATACGCAGTATTTT
CDR3 length: 11; J gene: TRBJ1-1; clone size: .; D gene: .; V gene: TRBV12-3/TRBV12-4; CDR3 protein: CASSLAGMAFF; CDR3 DNA: TGTGCCAGCAGTTTGGCAGGGATGGCTTTCTTT
CDR3 length: 17; J gene: TRBJ1-2; clone size: .; D gene: TRBD1; V gene: TRBV18; CDR3 protein: CASSPSSLVGGHYGYTF; CDR3 DNA: TGTGCCAGCTCACCGTCGTCATTGGTAGGGGGCCACTATGGCTACACCTTC
CDR3 length: 14; J gene: TRBJ1-2; clone size: .; D gene: .; V gene: TRBV29-1; CDR3 protein: CSVPPGDKIYGYTF; CDR3 DNA: TGCAGCGTCCCCCCGGGGGACAAAATCTATGGCTACACCTTC
CDR3 length: 16; J gene: TRBJ1-2; clone size: .; D gene: .; V gene: TRBV5-6; CDR3 protein: CASSFYTGVANYGYTF; CDR3 DNA: TGTGCCAGCAGCTTCTATACAGGAGTAGCTAACTATGGCTACACCTTC
CDR3 length: 15; J gene: TRBJ2-3; clone size: .; D gene: TRBD2; V gene: TRBV7-9; CDR3 protein: CASSLVAGGTDTQYF; CDR3 DNA: TGTGCCAGCAGCTTAGTAGCGGGGGGCACAGATACGCAGTATTTT
CDR3 length: 16; J gene: TRBJ2-3; clone size: .; D gene: TRBD2; V gene: TRBV4-1; CDR3 protein: CASSQEEGSGTDTQYF; CDR3 DNA: TGCGCCAGCAGCCAAGAGGAAGGTAGCGGGACAGATACGCAGTATTTT
CDR3 length: 13; J gene: TRBJ2-7; clone size: .; D gene: .; V gene: TRBV27; CDR3 protein: CASSLASSYEQYF; CDR3 DNA: TGTGCCAGCAGTTTAGCGAGCTCCTACGAGCAGTACTTC
CDR3 length: 16; J gene: TRBJ2-1; clone size: .; D gene: TRBD2; V gene: TRBV19; CDR3 protein: CASSGPGTNHYNEQFF; CDR3 DNA: TGTGCCAGTAGTGGGCCCGGGACTAATCATTACAATGAGCAGTTCTTC
CDR3 length: 14; J gene: TRBJ1-3; clone size: .; D gene: TRBD1; V gene: TRBV5-1; CDR3 protein: CASSPGTGRDTIYF; CDR3 DNA: TGCGCCAGCAGCCCCGGGACAGGGAGGGACACCATATATTTT
CDR3 length: 13; J gene: TRBJ1-2; clone size: .; D gene: TRBD1; V gene: TRBV6-2/TRBV6-3; CDR3 protein: CASSLQGAYGYTF; CDR3 DNA: TGTGCCAGCAGTTTACAGGGGGCTTATGGCTACACCTTC